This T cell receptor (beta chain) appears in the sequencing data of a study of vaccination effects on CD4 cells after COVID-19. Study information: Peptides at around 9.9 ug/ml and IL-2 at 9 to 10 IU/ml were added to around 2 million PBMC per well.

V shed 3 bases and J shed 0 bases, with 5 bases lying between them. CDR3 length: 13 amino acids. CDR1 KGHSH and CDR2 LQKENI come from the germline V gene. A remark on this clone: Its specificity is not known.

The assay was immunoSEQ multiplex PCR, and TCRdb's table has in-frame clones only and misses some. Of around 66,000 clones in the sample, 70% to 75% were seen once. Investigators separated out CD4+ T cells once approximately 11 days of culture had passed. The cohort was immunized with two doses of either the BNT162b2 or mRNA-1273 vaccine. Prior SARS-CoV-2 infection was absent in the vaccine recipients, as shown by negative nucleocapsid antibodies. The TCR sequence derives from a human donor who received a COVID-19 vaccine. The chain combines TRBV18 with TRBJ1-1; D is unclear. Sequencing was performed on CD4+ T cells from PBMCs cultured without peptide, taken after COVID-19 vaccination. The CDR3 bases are TGTGCCAGCTCACCGACATTGAACACTGAAGCTTTCTTT. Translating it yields CASSPTLNTEAFF. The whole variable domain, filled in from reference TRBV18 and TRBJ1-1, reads NAGVMQNPRHLVRRRGQEARLRCSPMKGHSHVYWYRQLPEEGLKFMVYLQKENIIDESGMPKERFSAEFPKEGPSILRIQQVVRGDSAAYFCASSPTLNTEAFFGQGTRLTVV.